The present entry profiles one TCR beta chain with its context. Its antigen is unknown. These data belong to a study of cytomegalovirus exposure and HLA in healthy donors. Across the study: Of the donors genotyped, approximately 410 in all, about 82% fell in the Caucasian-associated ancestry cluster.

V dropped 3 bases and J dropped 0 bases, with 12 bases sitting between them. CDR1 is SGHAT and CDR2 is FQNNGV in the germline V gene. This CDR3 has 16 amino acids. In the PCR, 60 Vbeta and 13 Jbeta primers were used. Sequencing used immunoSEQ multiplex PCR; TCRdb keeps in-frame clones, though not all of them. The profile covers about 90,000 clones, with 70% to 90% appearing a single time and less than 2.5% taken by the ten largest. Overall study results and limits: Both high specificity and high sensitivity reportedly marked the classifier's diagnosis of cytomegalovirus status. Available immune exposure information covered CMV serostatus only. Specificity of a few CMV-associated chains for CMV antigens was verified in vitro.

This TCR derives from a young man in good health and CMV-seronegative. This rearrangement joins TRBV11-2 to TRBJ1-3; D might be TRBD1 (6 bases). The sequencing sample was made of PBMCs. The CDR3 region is CASSLGRGSSGNTIYF. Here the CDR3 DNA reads TGTGCCAGCAGCTTGGGCAGGGGAAGCTCTGGAAACACCATATATTTT.